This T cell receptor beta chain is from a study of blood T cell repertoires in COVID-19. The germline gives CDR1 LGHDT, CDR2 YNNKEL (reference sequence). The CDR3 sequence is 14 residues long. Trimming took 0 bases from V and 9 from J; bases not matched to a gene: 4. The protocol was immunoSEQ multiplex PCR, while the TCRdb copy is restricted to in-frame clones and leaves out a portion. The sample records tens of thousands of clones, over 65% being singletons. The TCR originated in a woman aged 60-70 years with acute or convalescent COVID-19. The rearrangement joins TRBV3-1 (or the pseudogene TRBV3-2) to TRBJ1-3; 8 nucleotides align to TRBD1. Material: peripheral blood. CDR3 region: CASSQDNGQGTIYF. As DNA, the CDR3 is TGTGCCAGCAGCCAAGATAACGGACAGGGCACCATATATTTT.